The 24 T cell receptor beta chains below all came from one sample that was sequenced in a study of CD8 T cells in ankylosing spondylitis. A single record per CDR3 protein comes from TCRdb applying MiXCR to the 5' RACE reads. The sample lists hundreds of thousands of distinct CDR3 sequences, 20% seen once, with roughly 7.3% in the top ten. The sample taken for sequencing was blood, either unsorted or a sorted T cell fraction (not recorded which). The origin of the receptors is a male donor with ankylosing spondylitis or in good health (not recorded which).

CDR3 sequence reads: CSASAGADNEQFF. The CDR3 bases are TGCAGTGCTAGCGCGGGGGCCGACAATGAGCAGTTCTTC. J is TRBJ2-1 and V is TRBV20-1, with D possibly TRBD2 on 7 matching bases. The germline V and J ends were trimmed by 3 bases and 5 bases, with 11 bases remaining between them. The CDR3 contains 13 residues. In germline, CDR1 is DFQATT, CDR2 SNEGSKA (reference sequence).

At least ten counts were recorded for this clonotype. The chain is built from TRBV20-1 and TRBJ2-3; D remains unclear. Trimming shortened V by 1 base and J by 0 bases, and 8 bases separated the two germline ends. The CDR3 sequence is 14 residues long. Looked up from germline, CDR1 is DFQATT and CDR2 is SNEGSKA (reference sequence). CDR3 region: CSARALVSTDTQYF. CDR3 bases: TGCAGTGCTAGAGCATTAGTTAGCACAGATACGCAGTATTTT.

This clonotype is deemed medium-sized. The chain couples TRBV27 to TRBJ1-1; 8 positions agree with TRBD1. Germline V gives CDR1 MNHEY, CDR2 SMNVEV (reference sequence). The CDR3 contains 14 residues. J lost 1 base, V lost 7 bases, and 5 bases had no gene match. This CDR3 is CASNRQGPNTEAFF. The CDR3 nucleotides are TGTGCCAGCAATAGACAGGGGCCGAACACTGAAGCTTTCTTT.

The sample holds many counts of this clonotype. The V call is TRBV20-1, the J call TRBJ2-2, with D unclear. From germline, CDR1 is DFQATT and CDR2 SNEGSKA (reference sequence). The CDR3 sequence is 12 residues long. Trimming pared 7 bases from V and 0 bases from J, leaving 6 bases between. Here the CDR3 reads CSGTPNTGELFF. DNA of the CDR3: TGCAGTGGGACGCCGAACACCGGGGAGCTGTTTTTT.

The chain combines TRBV20-1 with TRBJ1-6; D call uncertain. This CDR3 is 14 amino acids long. Looked up from germline, CDR1 is DFQATT and CDR2 is SNEGSKA (reference sequence). Trimming pared 0 bases from V and 10 bases from J, leaving 13 bases between. The CDR3 nucleotides read TGCAGTGCTAGAGAGCTTCCGGATGGATCACCCCTCCACTTT. It codes for CSARELPDGSPLHF.

This chain connects TRBV4-2 to TRBJ1-3; D gene unclear. Between the trimmed V and J ends, which lost 0 bases and 0 bases, there was a span of 6 bases. CDR1 and CDR2 from the germline V gene are LGHNA and YNFKEQ. The CDR3 contains 15 residues. The CDR3 region has the DNA TGTGCCAGCAGCCAAGATAAAGGCTCTGGAAACACCATATATTTT. This sequence encodes CASSQDKGSGNTIYF.

This clonotype was seen many times. This chain joins TRBV5-1 and TRBJ1-4; D is perhaps TRBD1 (5 bases). V gave up 0 bases and J gave up 8 bases, with 11 bases separating them. Germline V gene sequence: CDR1 SGHRS, CDR2 YFSETQ. CDR3 length: 14 residues. The CDR3 is CASSLGLPGEKLFF. Written as DNA, the CDR3 is TGCGCCAGCAGCTTGGGACTACCAGGGGAAAAACTGTTTTTT.

J is TRBJ2-4 and V is TRBV2, with D possibly matching TRBD1 (5 bases). CDR1 and CDR2 (germline): SNHLY, FYNNEI. The germline V and J ends were trimmed by 7 bases and 0 bases, with 19 bases remaining between them. The CDR3 runs 17 residues. The CDR3 loop reads CASTAPDSQLAKNIQYF. The DNA of the CDR3 is TGTGCCAGCACCGCCCCCGACAGCCAACTAGCCAAAAACATTCAGTACTTC.

This clonotype was counted a few times. The rearrangement links TRBV10-3 to TRBJ2-1, with 8 bases identical to TRBD2. Unmatched junction bases numbered 6, after V lost 6 bases and J lost 2 bases. The CDR3 loop spans 15 amino acids. CDR1 is ENHRY and CDR2 is SYGVKD in the germline V gene. The CDR3 protein is CAISPGRATYNEQFF. DNA for the CDR3: TGTGCCATCAGCCCCGGGAGGGCCACCTACAATGAGCAGTTCTTC.

This clonotype has more than one count but fewer than ten. The chain is built from TRBV5-1 and TRBJ2-2, with D unclear. CDR1 is SGHRS, CDR2 YFSETQ, per germline. The CDR3 is made up of 13 amino acids. V lost 5 bases, J lost 4 bases, and 9 bases lay in between. CDR3 in amino acids: CASSWSGTGELFF. CDR3 nucleotides: TGCGCCAGCAGTTGGAGTGGCACCGGGGAGCTGTTTTTT.

Of note for this clonotype: An end of the junction does not agree with germline; a read error may underlie this. The rearrangement links TRBV5-4 to TRBJ2-3, with D possibly being TRBD2 (5 bases). CDR3 length: 16 residues. Germline-derived CDR1 and CDR2 are SGHNT and YYREEE (reference sequence). The CDR3 DNA reads as TGTGCCAACAGCTTGCCCGCTAGCTTTGGCACAGATACGCAGTATTTT. The encoded protein is CANSLPASFGTDTQYF.

This clonotype turned up a few times. V is TRBV15 and J is TRBJ1-3; TRBD1 agrees at 7 bases. Germline CDR1 LNHNV, CDR2 YYDKDF (reference sequence). V lost 1 base to trimming and J lost 5 bases; unmatched junction nucleotides: 5. The CDR3 sequence is 15 residues long. The CDR3 DNA is TGTGCCACCAGCAGAGGAGGGGGCTATCGAAACACCATATATTTT. Its translation is CATSRGGGYRNTIYF. Drawing the rest from reference TRBV15 and TRBJ1-3, the complete variable domain is DAMVIQNPRYQVTQFGKPVTLSCSQTLNHNVMYWYQQKSSQAPKLLFHYYDKDFNNEADTPDNFQSRRPNTSFCFLDIRSPGLGDTAMYLCATSRGGGYRNTIYFGEGSWLTVV.

This clonotype was detected only once. The chain employs TRBV30 and TRBJ2-5; 11 positions match TRBD1. The length of the CDR3 is 17 residues. Germline V gene lookup returns CDR1 GTSNPN and CDR2 SVGIG (reference sequence). Trimming at V came to 2 bases and at J to 5 bases, leaving 13 bases not matched to a gene. CDR3 in amino acids: CAWSKGLGTGGFETQYF. The DNA of the CDR3 is TGTGCCTGGAGTAAGGGGCTTGGGACAGGGGGGTTCGAGACCCAGTACTTC.

This clonotype showed up just once. This sequence joins TRBV5-1 and TRBJ1-5; D uncertain. The germline V gene has CDR1 SGHRS and CDR2 YFSETQ. The CDR3 has 15 amino acids. The germline V and J ends were trimmed by 0 bases and 4 bases, with 11 bases remaining between them. The CDR3 sequence is CASSLAGSVNQPQHF. The CDR3 DNA reads as TGCGCCAGCAGCTTGGCCGGCTCAGTTAATCAGCCCCAGCATTTT.

This sequence joins TRBV5-1 and TRBJ1-2; 7 bases match TRBD1. The CDR3 is made up of 14 amino acids. The V gene's germline CDR1 is SGHRS and CDR2 YFSETQ. The V and J ends lost 4 bases and 7 bases, in that order; junction bases with no gene match: 10. The CDR3 DNA is TGCGCCAGCAGCATACAGACAGGGTCCGGTGGCTACACCTTC. Encoded protein: CASSIQTGSGGYTF.

This clonotype has just a few counts. The chain links TRBV9 to TRBJ2-1; possibly TRBD1 for D (5 bases). V gave up 0 bases and J gave up 8 bases, with 18 bases separating them. This CDR3 spans 16 amino acids. Per germline, CDR1 SGDLS and CDR2 YYNGEE. Here the CDR3 reads CASSVVGRGPWDEQFF. Here the CDR3 DNA reads TGTGCCAGCAGCGTAGTTGGTAGGGGCCCCTGGGATGAGCAGTTCTTC.

At least ten counts were recorded for this clonotype. V gene TRBV12-3 or TRBV12-4 combines with J gene TRBJ2-4, with D hard to call. Trimming took 2 bases from V and 6 from J, leaving 11 bases between them. This CDR3 region has 14 residues. The CDR3 nucleotides are TGTGCCAGCAGTTTACTTAGGGTTAGAAACATTCAGTACTTC. Translated: CASSLLRVRNIQYF.

The chain has TRBV20-1 and TRBJ2-1, with D tentatively TRBD2 (5 bases). This CDR3 contains 14 residues. Per germline, CDR1 DFQATT and CDR2 SNEGSKA (reference sequence). The germline V and J ends were trimmed by 6 bases and 8 bases, with 20 bases remaining between them. Here the CDR3 DNA reads TGCAGTGCCGTGACGAGGGCCCTTGGAGATGAGCAGTTCTTC. Protein product: CSAVTRALGDEQFF.

This clonotype came up many times. The chain combines TRBV29-1 with TRBJ2-2; 7 bases map to TRBD1. In germline, CDR1 is SQVTM, CDR2 ANQGSEA. The CDR3 is made up of 13 amino acids. J lost 6 bases, V lost 3 bases, and 4 bases had no gene match. In DNA form, the CDR3 reads TGCAGCGTTGAGACAGGGCCCTCCGGGGAGCTGTTTTTT. Protein sequence: CSVETGPSGELFF.

The chain employs TRBV2 and TRBJ2-2; 11 bases agree with TRBD2. CDR1 is SNHLY, CDR2 FYNNEI, per germline. V trimming: 6 bases; J trimming: 7 bases; junction bases outside the gene matches: 7. This CDR3 has 15 residues. CDR3 protein: CASSETSGAVGELFF. CDR3 DNA: TGTGCCAGCAGCGAGACTAGCGGGGCGGTCGGGGAGCTGTTTTTT.

This clonotype was detected ten times or more. This sequence joins TRBV7-8 and TRBJ1-1, with 7 bases that match TRBD1. With 5 bases clipped from V and 0 bases from J, the junction kept 3 bases outside the gene matches. Germline loops: CDR1 SGHVS, CDR2 FQNEAQ. The length of the CDR3 is 14 residues. In DNA, the CDR3 is TGTGCCAGCAGCGATGACAGGGTGAACACTGAAGCTTTCTTT. Amino acids: CASSDDRVNTEAFF.

The chain links TRBV4-1 to TRBJ2-2; D might be TRBD2 (6 bases). The CDR3 sequence is 16 residues long. Germline CDR1 reads MGHRA; CDR2 reads YSYEKL. The V end lost 8 bases, the J end lost 3 bases, and 19 bases lay between the germline ends. CDR3: CASAGLKGGDTGELFF. CDR3 sequence (DNA): TGCGCCAGCGCGGGATTGAAGGGCGGTGACACCGGGGAGCTGTTTTTT.

This clonotype was detected only a few times. The rearrangement uses TRBV5-6 and TRBJ2-1; D unresolved. Trimming removed 0 bases from V and 6 bases from J, with 7 bases in between. The CDR3 loop spans 13 amino acids. Germline CDR1 and CDR2: SGHDT and YYEEEE. The CDR3 spells CASSLGDRNEQFF. CDR3 bases: TGTGCCAGCAGCTTGGGCGACCGCAATGAGCAGTTCTTC. Full variable domain (rest looked up from reference TRBV5-6 and TRBJ2-1): DAGVTQSPTHLIKTRGQQVTLRCSPKSGHDTVSWYQQALGQGPQFIFQYYEEEERQRGNFPDRFSGHQFPNYSSELNVNALLLGDSALYLCASSLGDRNEQFFGPGTRLTVL.

The chain carries TRBV28 and TRBJ2-3; D perhaps matches TRBD1 (6 bases). V shed 3 bases and J shed 8 bases, with 24 bases lying between them. The CDR3 has 17 amino acids. Per germline, CDR1 MDHEN and CDR2 SYDVKM. This chain's CDR3 is CASSFRRVQGLRGTQYF. The CDR3 region has the DNA TGTGCCAGCAGTTTCCGTCGCGTTCAGGGGCTAAGGGGTACGCAGTATTTT.